This is a list of T cell receptor beta chains from one sample in a study of T cells in Graves' hyperthyroidism and ophthalmopathy. MiXCR was run by TCRdb on the multiplex PCR reads, yielding one entry per CDR3 protein. The repertoire holds approximately 610,000 distinct CDR3 sequences, with roughly 15% as singletons. The source material was blood. All receptors come from a woman aged 40-49 years with Graves' ophthalmopathy. Both conserved end residues are trimmed from each CDR3. Size values are once, few and many counts, or a class for expanded clones, and some rows have none.

many,TRBV14,TRBJ2-7,ASSQEASGSEEQY
many,TRBV29-1,TRBJ2-5,SVEGGGVETQY
many,TRBV6-2/TRBV6-3,TRBJ1-1,ASSPSWEDTEAF
.,TRBV6-1,TRBJ1-2,ASSASGQGADYT
many,TRBV6-5,TRBJ1-1,ASSSRGGYTEAF
many,TRBV7-9,TRBJ2-7,ASSAEPYEQY
.,TRBV12-3/TRBV12-4,TRBJ1-5,ASSPDRARNQPQH
.,TRBV5-6,TRBJ2-5,ASSLGPSGFQETQY
many,TRBV11-3,TRBJ1-1,ASSWVPDTEAF
few,TRBV3-1,TRBJ2-7,ASSQDLGRALIN
few,TRBV28,TRBJ1-6,ASSRRDNSPLH
few,TRBV20-1,TRBJ2-2,SARDLESGTGELF
many,TRBV24-1,TRBJ2-5,ATSDAADRGFWETQY
many,TRBV28,TRBJ2-7,ASSTGTSSSYEQY
many,TRBV12-3/TRBV12-4,TRBJ2-1,ASTGPGGINNEQF
.,TRBV10-3,TRBJ1-5,AISDSPLQPQH
many,TRBV12-3/TRBV12-4,TRBJ2-4,ASSFRGQNIQY
many,TRBV7-9,TRBJ1-1,ASSKVGSVNTEAF
few,TRBV18,TRBJ1-2,ASSPVSVRNYGYT
many,TRBV27,TRBJ1-6,ASSFQPDVPPLH
few,TRBV10-3,TRBJ2-7,AISPRGLAGGPDEQY
many,TRBV6-5,TRBJ2-5,ASSYDRQGSAETQY
once,TRBV24-1,TRBJ2-5,ATVGLETQY
.,TRBV7-2,TRBJ1-1,ASSLAPPGIGEAF
.,TRBV30,TRBJ1-3,AWSTASGNTIY
.,TRBV30,TRBJ2-4,APGRTETKNIQY
many,TRBV6-1,TRBJ2-7,ASSEEGTFSSYEQY
many,TRBV19,TRBJ2-7,ASSMGLAGVEQY
many,TRBV30,TRBJ2-5,AWSREETQY
few,TRBV9,TRBJ1-3,ASSVALANTIY
many,TRBV2,TRBJ1-2,ASSIGTGGAGYT
many,TRBV6-5,TRBJ1-1,ASSYSGKTEAF
few,TRBV19,TRBJ2-7,ASSVAGTPAYEQY
few,TRBV28,TRBJ2-6,ASSLPNSGANVLT
.,TRBV3-1,TRBJ1-6,ASSQGGDSPLH
many,TRBV7-9,TRBJ2-7,ASSFTDGTYEQY
.,TRBV15,TRBJ2-5,ATSRDRAVQAGETQY